Below are 21 T cell receptor beta chains sequenced from a single sample in a study of cytomegalovirus exposure and HLA in healthy donors. It was with 60 Vbeta and 13 Jbeta primers that the PCR ran. Method: immunoSEQ multiplex PCR; TCRdb's copy keeps in-frame clones and lacks some. The sample records under 200,000 clones, around 79% being singletons. Sequencing used PBMCs. These receptors were taken from a woman aged 40 to 50 in good health and CMV-seronegative.

The chain employs TRBV18 and TRBJ1-1, with D perhaps matching TRBD1 (6 bases). The CDR3 length is 15 residues. Looked up from germline, CDR1 is KGHSH and CDR2 is LQKENI. Trimming cost V 3 bases and J 3 bases, with 14 bases left between them. The CDR3 reads CASSPLQGGDTEAFF. The DNA of the CDR3 is TGTGCCAGCTCACCCCTACAGGGAGGGGACACTGAAGCTTTCTTT. Together with reference TRBV18 and TRBJ1-1, the CDR3 gives the full variable domain: NAGVMQNPRHLVRRRGQEARLRCSPMKGHSHVYWYRQLPEEGLKFMVYLQKENIIDESGMPKERFSAEFPKEGPSILRIQQVVRGDSAAYFCASSPLQGGDTEAFFGQGTRLTVV.

The gene calls are TRBV6-5 and TRBJ2-5; TRBD1 agrees at 10 bases. The CDR3 is 13 residues long. Germline trimming cut 5 bases from V and 5 bases from J; bases unmatched to any gene: 2. Germline assignment: CDR1 MNHEY and CDR2 SVGAGI. In DNA, the CDR3 is TGTGCCAGCAGTGAGGGACAGGGGGAGACCCAGTACTTC. It specifies CASSEGQGETQYF.

The chain links TRBV12-5 to TRBJ1-2, with D possibly matching TRBD1 (6 bases). Trimming left V 5 bases short and J 3 bases short, with 10 bases between. The CDR3 spans 13 residues. The germline V gene has CDR1 LGHNT and CDR2 FRNRAP. CDR3 nucleotide sequence: TGTGCTAGTGGTAAGGACAGTTACTATGGCTACACCTTC. Protein product: CASGKDSYYGYTF.

The chain carries TRBV5-6 and TRBJ1-1, with D possibly being TRBD1 (6 bases). CDR1 SGHDT and CDR2 YYEEEE come from the germline V gene. This CDR3 is 14 amino acids long. Between the trimmed V and J ends, which lost 4 bases and 1 base, there was a span of 11 bases. The DNA of the CDR3 is TGTGCCAGCAGCGGGGGCCCCGGGAACACTGAAGCTTTCTTT. Protein sequence: CASSGGPGNTEAFF.

The sample holds one count of this clone. The chain uses TRBV29-1 and TRBJ2-1, with D possibly being TRBD1 (5 bases). Germline CDR1 is SQVTM and CDR2 is ANQGSEA. The ends were cut back, 7 bases at V and 4 bases at J, with 8 bases in the middle. The CDR3 extends over 11 amino acids. Here the CDR3 DNA reads TGCAGCGCAGACAGTTACAATGAGCAGTTCTTC. Encoded protein: CSADSYNEQFF.

The genes are TRBV4-1 and TRBJ2-3; D ambiguous. Trimming took 4 bases from V and 8 from J, leaving 13 bases between them. The CDR3 consists of 13 residues. Germline V CDR1 and CDR2: MGHRA, YSYEKL. Here the CDR3 reads CASSPSDPGTQYF. The CDR3 nucleotides are TGCGCCAGCAGCCCCTCCGACCCGGGTACGCAGTATTTT.

This chain's CDR3 is CASGGNDANYGYTF. As DNA, the CDR3 is TGTGCCAGCGGGGGGAACGATGCTAACTATGGCTACACCTTC. This chain links TRBV2 with TRBJ1-2; D perhaps matches TRBD1 (5 bases). The CDR3 runs 14 residues. The germline V and J ends were trimmed by 8 bases and 0 bases, with 13 bases remaining between them. The germline gives CDR1 SNHLY, CDR2 FYNNEI.

V is TRBV6-6 and J is TRBJ1-1; D is possibly TRBD1 (6 bases). There are 14 residues in the CDR3. With 6 bases removed from V and 5 bases from J, the gap between germline ends came to 16 bases. Per the germline V gene, CDR1 is MNHNY and CDR2 is SVGAGI (reference sequence). The CDR3 nucleotides are TGTGCCAGCAGGAATAACAGGGTGTCTACTGAAGCTTTCTTT. The encoded protein is CASRNNRVSTEAFF.

This clone has more than one count but fewer than ten. The chain combines TRBV6-1 with TRBJ2-7, with D possibly matching TRBD2 (5 bases). V gave up 4 bases and J gave up 1 base, with 14 bases separating them. Germline V gene data show CDR1 as MNHNS and CDR2 as SASEGT. The CDR3 covers 15 residues. The chain's CDR3 is CASSGGLALSYEQYF. DNA for the CDR3: TGTGCCAGCAGTGGAGGGCTAGCCCTGTCCTACGAGCAGTACTTC.

This clone was detected only a few times. This chain connects TRBV28 to TRBJ1-4; D is possibly TRBD1 (5 bases). The V gene lost 6 bases and the J gene lost 3 bases, with 8 bases spanning the gap. This CDR3 contains 13 residues. Germline CDR1 is MDHEN and CDR2 is SYDVKM. The CDR3 region has the DNA TGTGCCAGCAGGGGGGGTGCTAATGAAAAACTGTTTTTT. Protein: CASRGGANEKLFF.

The chain recombines TRBV5-4 with TRBJ2-5; 10 bases are a match to TRBD2. The CDR3 sequence is 17 residues long. CDR1 is SGHNT, CDR2 YYREEE, per germline (reference sequence). Unmatched junction bases numbered 8, after V lost 0 bases and J lost 3 bases. This chain's CDR3 is CASSLDGVSGGKETQYF. CDR3 in DNA: TGTGCCAGCAGCTTGGATGGGGTTAGCGGGGGGAAAGAGACCCAGTACTTC.

The CDR3 DNA follows: TGTGCCAGCAGCCTCCGGGACAGGGCCAACTATGGCTACACCTTC. As protein: CASSLRDRANYGYTF. J is TRBJ1-2 and V is TRBV7-8, with 9 bases that match TRBD1. V lost 5 bases and J lost 2; bases outside the gene matches: 6. This CDR3 contains 15 residues. CDR1 is SGHVS and CDR2 is FQNEAQ in the germline V gene.

This chain connects TRBV6-5 to TRBJ2-1, with 7 positions matching TRBD1. The germline CDR1 and CDR2 sequences are MNHEY and SVGAGI. The V segment lost 6 bases and the J segment 4 bases; nucleotides outside the gene matches: 6. The length of the CDR3 is 14 residues. CDR3 sequence: CASRRDSSYNEQFF. CDR3 nucleotides: TGTGCCAGCAGACGGGACAGTTCGTACAATGAGCAGTTCTTC.

The table lists this clone with a few counts. This chain links TRBV10-2 with TRBJ2-7; the match to TRBD1 covers 9 bases. Germline loops: CDR1 WSHSY, CDR2 SAAADI. This CDR3 is built from 13 residues. V dropped 6 bases and J dropped 5; count of bases not matched to a gene: 5. The CDR3 coding sequence is TGCGCCAGCAGAGGACAGGGGATCCACGAGCAGTACTTC. This codes for CASRGQGIHEQYF.

This chain's CDR3 is CASSGGGYRGGGNTIYF. CDR3 sequence (DNA): TGTGCCAGCAGCGGTGGGGGCTACAGGGGAGGTGGAAACACCATATATTTT. The J gene is TRBJ1-3, the V gene TRBV9; 7 positions agree with TRBD1. The V and J ends lost 3 bases and 3 bases, in that order; junction bases with no gene match: 12. Germline V lookup: CDR1 SGDLS, CDR2 YYNGEE. CDR3 size: 17 residues. Filled out from reference TRBV9 and TRBJ1-3, the complete variable domain reads DSGVTQTPKHLITATGQRVTLRCSPRSGDLSVYWYQQSLDQGLQFLIQYYNGEERAKGNILERFSAQQFPDLHSELNLSSLELGDSALYFCASSGGGYRGGGNTIYFGEGSWLTVV.

This clone was observed a few times. CDR3 nucleotide sequence: TGTGCCAGCAGGCGGGACAGGGACTATGGCTACACCTTC. Translation: CASRRDRDYGYTF. V and J are TRBV6-1 and TRBJ1-2; 9 bases are a match to TRBD1. Trimming removed 6 bases from V and 3 bases from J; junction bases left unmatched: 2. The CDR3 covers 13 residues. From germline, CDR1 is MNHNS and CDR2 SASEGT.

This chain links TRBV6-5 with TRBJ1-4, with D perhaps matching TRBD1 (5 bases). The germline V and J ends were trimmed by 5 bases and 8 bases, with 6 bases remaining between them. The CDR3 contains 11 residues. Germline V gene lookup returns CDR1 MNHEY and CDR2 SVGAGI. CDR3: CASSRGEKLFF. CDR3 in DNA: TGTGCCAGCAGTAGGGGAGAAAAACTGTTTTTT.

The V gene is TRBV20-1, the J gene TRBJ1-1; the D is unclear. The CDR3 extends over 10 amino acids. V dropped 3 bases and J dropped 5 bases, with 4 bases sitting between them. Germline CDR1 is DFQATT and CDR2 is SNEGSKA (reference sequence). The CDR3 DNA reads TGCAGTGCTAGGCGGACTGAAGCTTTCTTT. As protein: CSARRTEAFF.

This clone was seen just once. The chain recombines TRBV4-2 with TRBJ2-2; D is undetermined. Trimming left V 3 bases short and J 0 bases short, with 11 bases between. The CDR3 loop spans 16 amino acids. Per germline, CDR1 LGHNA and CDR2 YNFKEQ. For the CDR3, the DNA is TGTGCCAGCAGCCATCAGACATTTACGAACACCGGGGAGCTGTTTTTT. This gives the protein CASSHQTFTNTGELFF.

The chain recombines TRBV6-1 with TRBJ1-4; TRBD1 matches 7 bases. The V gene end was trimmed by 5 bases and the J gene end by 5 bases; junction bases not matched to a gene: 8. The germline V gene encodes CDR1 MNHNS and CDR2 SASEGT. The CDR3 is 15 residues long. The CDR3 nucleotides are TGTGCCAGCAGTCGGAGCCCGGGACAGAATGAAAAACTGTTTTTT. Amino acids: CASSRSPGQNEKLFF.

V and J are TRBV5-1 and TRBJ1-1; possible D gene TRBD1, 5 bases. The CDR3 is 14 amino acids. The germline V gene has CDR1 SGHRS and CDR2 YFSETQ. V was trimmed by 1 base and J by 3 bases, leaving 10 bases between them. The CDR3 is CASSLQGSDTEAFF. In DNA form, the CDR3 reads TGCGCCAGCAGCTTGCAGGGAAGTGACACTGAAGCTTTCTTT.